Following are 25 T cell receptor beta chains from one sample sequenced in a study of radiation and T cells in renal cell carcinoma. Sequencing used immunoSEQ multiplex PCR; TCRdb keeps in-frame clones, though not all of them. The sample holds tens of thousands of clones; around four fifths are singletons and the top ten take around 9.1%. Time point meaning: blood 4 weeks post-SBRT, at nephrectomy. Regarding treatment: 15 Gy SBRT to primary tumor, nephrectomy 4 weeks later. The material was blood, obtained from a patient whose treatment included radiotherapy and nephrectomy. The receptors shown here come from a man aged 50-60 years with renal cell carcinoma.

V usage is TRBV4-1 and J usage is TRBJ2-7, with no clear D. Germline lookup yields CDR1 MGHRA and CDR2 YSYEKL. This CDR3 has 18 residues. Between the trimmed V and J ends, which lost 0 bases and 0 bases, there was a span of 18 bases. CDR3 coding DNA: TGCGCCAGCAGCCAAGATTTGGGTGGCAGTTGGAGCTCCTACGAGCAGTACTTC. This codes for CASSQDLGGSWSSYEQYF.

In its sample, this clone was seen a few times. The chain carries TRBV19 and TRBJ2-2; tentative D call: TRBD2 (5 bases). CDR1 LNHDA and CDR2 SQIVND come from the germline V gene (reference sequence). This CDR3 region has 15 residues. With 3 bases removed from V and 4 bases from J, the gap between germline ends came to 12 bases. CDR3 in amino acids: CASSISGAGTGELFF. The CDR3 DNA reads TGTGCCAGTAGTATTTCGGGCGCGGGCACCGGGGAGCTGTTTTTT.

This rearrangement joins TRBV2 to TRBJ1-2; D not certain. The V and J ends lost 6 bases and 0 bases respectively, with 14 bases between them. CDR3 length: 15 amino acids. Germline lookup yields CDR1 SNHLY and CDR2 FYNNEI. The DNA for the CDR3 is TGTGCCAGCAGGGGAAAGGTAAAAGCTAACTATGGCTACACCTTC. Protein: CASRGKVKANYGYTF.

This clone was observed a few times. The chain carries TRBV5-4 and TRBJ2-5, with TRBD1 identical over 11 bases. CDR1 SGHNT and CDR2 YYREEE come from the germline V gene (reference sequence). This CDR3 contains 13 residues. The ends lost 5 bases at V and 5 bases at J; junction bases unmatched: 2. For the CDR3, the DNA is TGTGCCAGCAGTGGACAGGGGGCCGAGACCCAGTACTTC. Encoded protein: CASSGQGAETQYF.

The chain uses TRBV5-5 and TRBJ2-5; the D is unclear. This CDR3 comprises 15 residues. With 0 bases removed from V and 7 bases from J, the gap between germline ends came to 16 bases. Germline V gene lookup returns CDR1 SGHKS and CDR2 YYEKEE (reference sequence). This CDR3 is CASSLEPRKGGTQYF. The CDR3 DNA reads TGTGCCAGCAGCTTGGAGCCTAGGAAGGGCGGGACCCAGTACTTC.

The chain joins TRBV30 to TRBJ1-5, with a tentative D call TRBD1 (5 bases). Trimming cost V 1 base and J 5 bases, with 12 bases left between them. The CDR3 runs 14 residues. Germline V gene data show CDR1 as GTSNPN and CDR2 as SVGIG (reference sequence). CDR3 DNA sequence: TGTGCCTGGAGTGCCTTTGGGGGAGATCAGCCCCAGCATTTT. Residues: CAWSAFGGDQPQHF.

The chain recombines TRBV10-1 with TRBJ1-2, with D unclear. Germline V gives CDR1 WNHNN, CDR2 SYGVQD (reference sequence). The CDR3 spans 13 residues. Trimming removed 3 bases at V and 4 bases at J, with 9 bases between. The CDR3 protein is CASSDSATYGYTF. In nucleotides, the CDR3 is TGCGCCAGCAGTGATAGCGCGACCTATGGCTACACCTTC.

This rearrangement joins TRBV10-1 to TRBJ2-7; D is tentatively TRBD1 or TRBD2 (5 bases each). Trimming shortened V by 6 bases and J by 1 base, and 16 bases separated the two germline ends. The germline gives CDR1 WNHNN, CDR2 SYGVQD (reference sequence). The CDR3 runs 15 residues. For the CDR3, the DNA is TGCGCCAGCAGCGCCGGGACCGCCGAATCCTACGAGCAGTACTTC. It codes for CASSAGTAESYEQYF.

The gene calls are TRBV29-1 and TRBJ2-5; D may be TRBD2 (6 bases). Germline assignment: CDR1 SQVTM and CDR2 ANQGSEA. The CDR3 runs to 15 residues. The V end was cut by 6 bases, the J end by 2 bases, with 19 bases between. CDR3 bases: TGCAGCGTGGAGGGTGGCGAGGTACTACAAGAGACCCAGTACTTC. Translation: CSVEGGEVLQETQYF.

In this sample, this clone turned up once. This chain joins TRBV30 and TRBJ1-2; D remains unclear. Per germline, CDR1 GTSNPN and CDR2 SVGIG (reference sequence). The germline V and J ends were trimmed by 2 bases and 7 bases, with 8 bases remaining between them. This CDR3 spans 11 amino acids. The CDR3 protein is CAWSLWGGYTF. Written as DNA, the CDR3 is TGTGCCTGGAGTCTTTGGGGTGGCTACACCTTC.

This chain connects TRBV27 to TRBJ2-7, with 9 bases matching TRBD1. The CDR3 is 16 amino acids. The V gene's germline CDR1 is MNHEY and CDR2 SMNVEV (reference sequence). The V segment lost 1 base and the J segment 3 bases; nucleotides outside the gene matches: 7. The CDR3 sequence: CASSLYPPGQGYEQYF. The DNA for the CDR3 is TGTGCCAGCAGTTTATATCCCCCGGGACAGGGCTACGAGCAGTACTTC.

The V call is TRBV18, the J call TRBJ2-7; D is perhaps TRBD1 (6 bases). Trimming left V 2 bases short and J 3 bases short, with 8 bases between. The CDR3 loop spans 13 amino acids. Germline CDR1 KGHSH, CDR2 LQKENI. The DNA of the CDR3 is TGTGCCAGCTCACCAAGGGACAACTACGAGCAGTACTTC. It encodes CASSPRDNYEQYF.

The rearrangement joins TRBV7-6 to TRBJ1-1; maybe TRBD1 (6 bases). V gave up 6 bases and J gave up 1 base, with 9 bases separating them. Germline CDR1 is SGHVS and CDR2 is FNYEAQ. The CDR3 totals 13 residues. Here the CDR3 reads CASRGGGNTEAFF. Written as DNA, the CDR3 is TGTGCCAGCAGGGGGGGCGGGAACACTGAAGCTTTCTTT.

The chain combines TRBV25-1 with TRBJ2-3, with a possible D match to TRBD2 (6 bases). This CDR3 has 15 amino acids. The germline V gene encodes CDR1 MGHDK and CDR2 SYGVNS. The ends were cut back, 5 bases at V and 4 bases at J, with 16 bases in the middle. The CDR3 spells CASSIAGTAADTQYF. The CDR3 coding sequence is TGTGCCAGCAGTATCGCCGGGACTGCGGCAGATACGCAGTATTTT.

The chain employs TRBV7-6 and TRBJ2-3, with 8 bases matching TRBD2. CDR1 is SGHVS and CDR2 is FNYEAQ in the germline V gene. The CDR3 sequence is 16 residues long. J was trimmed by 2 bases and V by 5 bases; bases with no gene match: 9. The CDR3 loop reads CASSPPGLAYTDTQYF. For the CDR3, the DNA is TGTGCCAGCAGCCCACCCGGACTAGCCTACACAGATACGCAGTATTTT.

The chain's CDR3 is CASSWDSYNEQFF. The CDR3 DNA reads as TGTGCCAGCAGCTGGGACAGCTACAATGAGCAGTTCTTC. The genes are TRBV7-9 and TRBJ2-1; 7 nucleotides match TRBD1. The CDR3 has 13 amino acids. Losses at the gene ends were 4 bases for V and 3 bases for J; bases not matched to a gene: 0. Per the germline V gene, CDR1 is SEHNR and CDR2 is FQNEAQ (reference sequence). Together with reference TRBV7-9 and TRBJ2-1, the CDR3 gives the full variable domain: DTGVSQNPRHKITKRGQNVTFRCDPISEHNRLYWYRQTLGQGPEFLTYFQNEAQLEKSRLLSDRFSAERPKGSFSTLEIQRTEQGDSAMYLCASSWDSYNEQFFGPGTRLTVL.

This clone has a handful of counts. This sequence joins TRBV13 and TRBJ1-6; D may be TRBD1 (6 bases). This CDR3 is built from 16 residues. In germline, CDR1 is PRHDT, CDR2 FYEKMQ (reference sequence). Trimming removed 7 bases from V and 4 bases from J, with 17 bases in between. CDR3 nucleotide sequence: TGTGCCAGCACCCACTTGGCAGGGGTTTATAATTCACCCCTCCACTTT. It is translated as CASTHLAGVYNSPLHF.

This chain joins TRBV6-6 and TRBJ2-4; D gene uncertain. Trimming cost V 6 bases and J 0 bases, with 15 bases left between them. CDR1 and CDR2 (germline): MNHNY, SVGAGI (reference sequence). The CDR3 has 16 amino acids. This CDR3 reads CASSPTRSLAKNIQYF. In nucleotides, the CDR3 is TGTGCCAGCAGCCCTACACGGAGCTTAGCCAAAAACATTCAGTACTTC.

The J gene is TRBJ1-2, the V gene TRBV4-3, with unresolved D. Trimming took off 1 base at V and 4 bases at J, with 7 bases between the two ends. Germline V gene sequence: CDR1 LGHNA, CDR2 YSLEER. This CDR3 spans 13 amino acids. CDR3 protein: CASSQGGLYGYTF. The DNA for the CDR3 is TGCGCCAGCAGCCAAGGCGGCCTCTATGGCTACACCTTC.

The V gene is TRBV18, the J gene TRBJ1-6; no clear D. This CDR3 comprises 16 residues. The V end was cut by 2 bases, the J end by 5 bases, with 13 bases between. The germline CDR1 and CDR2 sequences are KGHSH and LQKENI. The CDR3 DNA sequence: TGTGCCAGCTCACCAAACTTCTACACAGATAATTCACCCCTCCACTTT. This translates into CASSPNFYTDNSPLHF.

This clone came up once. The chain employs TRBV18 and TRBJ2-1; D ambiguous. The V and J ends lost 0 bases and 3 bases respectively, with 9 bases between them. CDR1 KGHSH and CDR2 LQKENI come from the germline V gene. The CDR3 length is 15 residues. CDR3 nucleotides: TGTGCCAGCTCACCACCGGCTAGGGTCTACAATGAGCAGTTCTTC. Translated: CASSPPARVYNEQFF.

The CDR3 DNA reads TGTGCCAGTAGTATCCAGATCCAAGAGACCCAGTACTTC. Amino acid sequence: CASSIQIQETQYF. This chain uses TRBV19 with TRBJ2-5; D is uncertain. CDR3 length equals 13 residues. Trimming stripped 3 bases from V and 1 base from J, with 6 bases between. CDR1 LNHDA and CDR2 SQIVND come from the germline V gene (reference sequence).

The CDR3 nucleotides are TGTGCCAGCAGTTTAGGTTGGGGACAGGGGGACAATCAGCCCCAGCATTTT. It is translated as CASSLGWGQGDNQPQHF. The V gene is TRBV27, the J gene TRBJ1-5; TRBD1 matches 11 bases. The CDR3 contains 17 residues. J gave up 3 bases and V 2 bases, and 6 bases lay outside the gene matches. Looked up from germline, CDR1 is MNHEY and CDR2 is SMNVEV (reference sequence).

The chain recombines TRBV9 with TRBJ2-3, with 12 bases matching TRBD2. J lost 5 bases, V lost 4 bases, and 8 bases had no gene match. This CDR3 comprises 16 residues. Germline values: CDR1 SGDLS, CDR2 YYNGEE. This CDR3 is CASSIFGLAGQDTQYF. CDR3 coding DNA: TGTGCCAGCAGCATCTTCGGACTAGCGGGACAAGATACGCAGTATTTT.

The chain carries TRBV5-1 and TRBJ2-3; D possibly corresponds to TRBD1 (5 bases). This CDR3 contains 13 residues. Per the germline V gene, CDR1 is SGHRS and CDR2 is YFSETQ. Trimming pared 2 bases from V and 4 bases from J, leaving 8 bases between. The CDR3 loop reads CASSLGAADTQYF. The CDR3 nucleotides are TGCGCCAGCAGCTTAGGGGCAGCAGATACGCAGTATTTT. Together with reference TRBV5-1 and TRBJ2-3, the CDR3 gives the full variable domain: KAGVTQTPRYLIKTRGQQVTLSCSPISGHRSVSWYQQTPGQGLQFLFEYFSETQRNKGNFPGRFSGRQFSNSRSEMNVSTLELGDSALYLCASSLGAADTQYFGPGTRLTVL.